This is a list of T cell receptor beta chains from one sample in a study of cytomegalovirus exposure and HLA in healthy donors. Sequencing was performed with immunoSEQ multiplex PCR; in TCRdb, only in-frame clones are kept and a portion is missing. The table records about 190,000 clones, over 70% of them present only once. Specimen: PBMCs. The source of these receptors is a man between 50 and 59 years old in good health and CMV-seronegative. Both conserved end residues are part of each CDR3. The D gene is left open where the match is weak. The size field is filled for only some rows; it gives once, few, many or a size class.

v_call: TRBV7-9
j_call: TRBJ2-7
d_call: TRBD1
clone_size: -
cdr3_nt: TGTTCCAGCAGCAGAGGGACAGCGACCTACGAGCAGTACTTC
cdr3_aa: CSSSRGTATYEQYF

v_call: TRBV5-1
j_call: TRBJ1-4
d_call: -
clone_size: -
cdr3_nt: TGCGCCAGCTCACAGGGTGATGAAAAACTGTTTTTT
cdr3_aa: CASSQGDEKLFF

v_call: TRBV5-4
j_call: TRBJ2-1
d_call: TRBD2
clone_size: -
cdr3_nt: TGTGCCAGCAGCCTAGGACGGGAGGGCGAGCAGTTCTTC
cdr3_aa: CASSLGREGEQFF

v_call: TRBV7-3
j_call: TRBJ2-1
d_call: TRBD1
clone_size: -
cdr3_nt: TGTGCCAGCAGCCGCGGACAGGGGGGGAATGAGCAGTTCTTC
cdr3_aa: CASSRGQGGNEQFF

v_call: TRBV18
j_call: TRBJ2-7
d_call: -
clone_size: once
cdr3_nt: TGTGCCAGCTCACCTTCCAGGGCCTACGAGCAGTACTTC
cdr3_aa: CASSPSRAYEQYF

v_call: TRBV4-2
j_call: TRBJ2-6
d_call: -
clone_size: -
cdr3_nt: TGTGCCAGCAGCCAACCCGGGACTGGGACCTCTGGGGCCAACGTCCTGACTTTC
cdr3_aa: CASSQPGTGTSGANVLTF

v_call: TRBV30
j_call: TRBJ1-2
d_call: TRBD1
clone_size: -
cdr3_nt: TGTGCCTGGAGTACAGGGGTTTATGGCTACACCTTC
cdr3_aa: CAWSTGVYGYTF

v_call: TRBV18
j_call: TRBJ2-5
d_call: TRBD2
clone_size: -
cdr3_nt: TGTGCCAGCTCACCCCCGAGGGGGGGACTAGCGGTCCAAGAGACCCAGTACTTC
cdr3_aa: CASSPPRGGLAVQETQYF

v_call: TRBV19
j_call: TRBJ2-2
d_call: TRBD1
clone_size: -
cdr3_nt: TGTGCCAGTAGTCAACGGACAGGAAACACCGGGGAGCTGTTTTTT
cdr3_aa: CASSQRTGNTGELFF

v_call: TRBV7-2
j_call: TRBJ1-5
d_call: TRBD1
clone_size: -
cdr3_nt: TGTGCCAGCAGCCTGGGGACAGGGGGCTTTCAGCCCCAGCATTTT
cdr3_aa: CASSLGTGGFQPQHF

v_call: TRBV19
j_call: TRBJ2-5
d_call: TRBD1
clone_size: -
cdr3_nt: TGTGCCAGTAGCCGGGACAGGGGGCAGGGCGAGACCCAGTACTTC
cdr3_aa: CASSRDRGQGETQYF

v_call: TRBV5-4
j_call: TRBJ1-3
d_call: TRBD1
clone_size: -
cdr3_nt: TGTGCCAGCAGCTTGGGACCCCCGGGACAGGGGTTCTCTGGAAACACCATATATTTT
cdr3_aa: CASSLGPPGQGFSGNTIYF

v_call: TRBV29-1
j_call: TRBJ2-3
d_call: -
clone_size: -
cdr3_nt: TGCAGCGCGGCCTCCGGGACACGAACTACAGATACGCAGTATTTT
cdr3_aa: CSAASGTRTTDTQYF

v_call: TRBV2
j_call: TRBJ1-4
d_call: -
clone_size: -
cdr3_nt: TGTGCCAGCCAAAGCGGATTATACGAAAAACTGTTTTTT
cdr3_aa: CASQSGLYEKLFF

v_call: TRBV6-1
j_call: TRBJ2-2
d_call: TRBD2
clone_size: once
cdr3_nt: TGTGCCAGCAGCCTAGCGGGGGGCGGCACCGGGGAGCTGTTTTTT
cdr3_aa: CASSLAGGGTGELFF

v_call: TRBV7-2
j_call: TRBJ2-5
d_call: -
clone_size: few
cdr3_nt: TGTGCCAGCAGCTTAGAAACAGGGATCCAAGAGACCCAGTACTTC
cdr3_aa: CASSLETGIQETQYF

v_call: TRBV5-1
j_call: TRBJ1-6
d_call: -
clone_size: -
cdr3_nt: TGCGCCAGCAGCTTGACGGGGTATGGGCATAATTCACCCCTCCACTTT
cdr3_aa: CASSLTGYGHNSPLHF

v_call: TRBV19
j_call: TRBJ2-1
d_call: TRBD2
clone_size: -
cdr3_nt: TGTGCCAGTAGTCCCCTGACTAGCGGCGGGAATGGGAATGAGCAGTTCTTC
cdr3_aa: CASSPLTSGGNGNEQFF

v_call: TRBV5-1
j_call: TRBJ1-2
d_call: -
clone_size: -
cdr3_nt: TGCGCCAGTACGAGCGGGGCCGGAGACTATGGCTACACCTTC
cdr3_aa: CASTSGAGDYGYTF

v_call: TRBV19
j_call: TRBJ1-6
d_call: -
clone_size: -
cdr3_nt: TGTGCCAGTAGTATATTGGGGCAGCTAACACCCCTCCACTTT
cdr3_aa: CASSILGQLTPLHF

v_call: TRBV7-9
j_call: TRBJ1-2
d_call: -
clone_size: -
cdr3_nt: TGTTCCAGCAGCCCTACGCCGGGGAGTGGCTACACCTTC
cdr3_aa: CSSSPTPGSGYTF

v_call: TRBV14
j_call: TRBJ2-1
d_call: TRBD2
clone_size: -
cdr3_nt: TGTGCCAGCAGCCCAGCGGGGGACTACAATGAGCAGTTCTTC
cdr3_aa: CASSPAGDYNEQFF

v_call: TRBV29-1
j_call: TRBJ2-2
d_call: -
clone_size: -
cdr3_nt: TGCAGCGCCCGAGGTTTGGGCACCGGGGAGCTGTTTTTT
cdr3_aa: CSARGLGTGELFF

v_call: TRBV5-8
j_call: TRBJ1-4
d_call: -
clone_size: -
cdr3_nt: TGTGCCAGCAGCTTGGACGGGGGTGGGAGTGAAAAACTGTTTTTT
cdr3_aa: CASSLDGGGSEKLFF

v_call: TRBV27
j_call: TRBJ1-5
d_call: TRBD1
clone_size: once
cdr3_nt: TGTGCCAGCAGGGGGACAGTCTCTCAGCCCCAGCATTTT
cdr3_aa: CASRGTVSQPQHF

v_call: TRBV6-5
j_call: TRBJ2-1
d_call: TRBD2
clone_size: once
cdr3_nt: TGTGCCAGCAGAACGGCGGGGGGGCCTCAAAATGAGCAGTTCTTC
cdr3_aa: CASRTAGGPQNEQFF

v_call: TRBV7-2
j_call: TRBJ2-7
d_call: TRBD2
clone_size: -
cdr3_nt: TGTGCCAGCAGCTCGCCCTTACTAGCGTACGAGCAGTACTTC
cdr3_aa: CASSSPLLAYEQYF

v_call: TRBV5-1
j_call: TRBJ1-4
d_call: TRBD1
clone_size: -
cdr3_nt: TGCGCCAGCAGCTGGGGACAGGGAGGTGAAAAACTGTTTTTT
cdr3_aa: CASSWGQGGEKLFF

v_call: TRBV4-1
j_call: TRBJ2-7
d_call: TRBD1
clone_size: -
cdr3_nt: TGCGCCAGCAGCCAACCCGGGACAGGGGTCTACGAGCAGTACTTC
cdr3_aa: CASSQPGTGVYEQYF

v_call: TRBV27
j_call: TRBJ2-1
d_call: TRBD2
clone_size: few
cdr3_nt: TGTGCCAGCAGTCCTAGCGGGGGGTACAATGAGCAGTTCTTC
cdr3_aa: CASSPSGGYNEQFF

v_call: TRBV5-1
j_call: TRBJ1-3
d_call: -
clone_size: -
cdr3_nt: TGCGCCAGCAGCTTGGAAGCAATTCTCTCTGGAAACACCATATATTTT
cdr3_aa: CASSLEAILSGNTIYF

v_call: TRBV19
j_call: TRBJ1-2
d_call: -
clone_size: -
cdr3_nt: TGTGCCAGTAGTATTTGGGATACCAGGGACTATGGCTACACCTTC
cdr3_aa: CASSIWDTRDYGYTF

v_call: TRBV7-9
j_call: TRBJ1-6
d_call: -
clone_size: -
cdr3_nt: TGTTCCAGCGCCGGGGGGATTTCACCCCTCCACTTT
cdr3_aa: CSSAGGISPLHF

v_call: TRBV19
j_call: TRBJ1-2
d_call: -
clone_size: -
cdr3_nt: TGTGCCAGTAAACACAGACCGATCTATGGCTACACCTTC
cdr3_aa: CASKHRPIYGYTF

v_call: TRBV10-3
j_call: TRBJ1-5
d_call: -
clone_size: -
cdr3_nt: TGTGCCATCAGTGAGTCGCGGGGGGGCAATCAGCCCCAGCATTTT
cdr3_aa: CAISESRGGNQPQHF

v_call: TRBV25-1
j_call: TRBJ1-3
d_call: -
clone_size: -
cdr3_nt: TGTGCCAGCAGTGACTCGACAGTTCCCTCTGGAAACACCATATATTTT
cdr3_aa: CASSDSTVPSGNTIYF

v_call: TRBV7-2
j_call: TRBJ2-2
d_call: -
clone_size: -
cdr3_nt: TGTGCCAGCAGCGCGGGTCCTCATAGGGCCGGGGAGCTGTTTTTT
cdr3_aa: CASSAGPHRAGELFF

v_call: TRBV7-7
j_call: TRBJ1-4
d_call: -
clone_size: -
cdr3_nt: TGTGCCAGCAGCCAAGATACTGGGGCAAAACTGTTTTTT
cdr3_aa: CASSQDTGAKLFF

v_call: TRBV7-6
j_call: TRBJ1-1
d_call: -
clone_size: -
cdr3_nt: TGTGCCAGCAGCTCTTACGAGGGTGCCACTGAAGCTTTCTTT
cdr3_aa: CASSSYEGATEAFF

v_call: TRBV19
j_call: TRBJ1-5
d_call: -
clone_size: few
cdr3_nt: TGTGCCAGTAGTATAGACCCTTTGAGGGTCCAGCCCCAGCATTTT
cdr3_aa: CASSIDPLRVQPQHF

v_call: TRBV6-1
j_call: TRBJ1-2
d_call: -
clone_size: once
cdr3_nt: TGTGCCAGCAGTGGAACAGGCTACTATGGCTACACCTTC
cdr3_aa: CASSGTGYYGYTF

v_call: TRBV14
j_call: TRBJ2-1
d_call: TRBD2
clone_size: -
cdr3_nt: TGTGCCAGCAGCCAAGATGGGACAGCTAGCGGGGGGCAGTTCTTC
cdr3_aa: CASSQDGTASGGQFF

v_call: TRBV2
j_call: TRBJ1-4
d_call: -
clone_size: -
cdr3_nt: TGTGCCAGCAGCCCCGGGTGGGGGGGCCCTAATGAAAAACTGTTTTTT
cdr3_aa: CASSPGWGGPNEKLFF

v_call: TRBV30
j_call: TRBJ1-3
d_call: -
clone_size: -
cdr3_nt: TGTGCCTGGAGTCAAGACCGGGAACCCTCTGGAAACACCATATATTTT
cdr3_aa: CAWSQDREPSGNTIYF

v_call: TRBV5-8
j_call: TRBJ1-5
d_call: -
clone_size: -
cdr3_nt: TGTGCCAGCACCCCAAGGGGGAAACAGCCCCAGCATTTT
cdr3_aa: CASTPRGKQPQHF

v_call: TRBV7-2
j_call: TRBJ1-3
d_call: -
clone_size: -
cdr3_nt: TGTGCCAGCAGCTTTATAGGCGGGAGCTCTGGAAACACCATATATTTT
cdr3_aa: CASSFIGGSSGNTIYF

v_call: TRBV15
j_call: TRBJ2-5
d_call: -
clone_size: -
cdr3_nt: TGTGCCACCAGCAGAGACTCGACCGAGCGCGAGACCCAGTACTTC
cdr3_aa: CATSRDSTERETQYF

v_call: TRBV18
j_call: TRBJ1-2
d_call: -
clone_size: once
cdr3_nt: TGTGCCAGCTCACCCTCCGAGCGGCGCTATGGCTACACCTTC
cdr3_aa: CASSPSERRYGYTF

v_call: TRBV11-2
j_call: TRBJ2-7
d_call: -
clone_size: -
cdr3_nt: TGTGCCAGCAGCTTAGTCGGGGATCGGCCCTACGAGCAGTACTTC
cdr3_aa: CASSLVGDRPYEQYF

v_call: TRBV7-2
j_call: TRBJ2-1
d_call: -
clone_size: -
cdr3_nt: TGTGCCAGCAGCTTAGTATCAGGTTTACTCAATGAGCAGTTCTTC
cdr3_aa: CASSLVSGLLNEQFF

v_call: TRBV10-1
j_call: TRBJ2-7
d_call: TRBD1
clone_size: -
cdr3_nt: TGCGCCAGCAGCAGGGGGCGAGGATACGAGCAGTACTTC
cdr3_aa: CASSRGRGYEQYF

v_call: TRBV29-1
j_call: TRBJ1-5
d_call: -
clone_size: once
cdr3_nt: TGCAGCGTAATCGAGGGTGGACAGCCCCAGCATTTT
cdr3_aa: CSVIEGGQPQHF

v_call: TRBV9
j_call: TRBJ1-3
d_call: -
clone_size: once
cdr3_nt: TGTGCCAGCAGCGCGACAGGCTCTGGAAACACCATATATTTT
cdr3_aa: CASSATGSGNTIYF

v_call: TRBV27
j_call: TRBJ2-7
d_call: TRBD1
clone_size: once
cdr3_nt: TGTGCCAGCAGTTTATCTCCGGGACAGGGGTTGTACGAGCAGTACTTC
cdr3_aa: CASSLSPGQGLYEQYF

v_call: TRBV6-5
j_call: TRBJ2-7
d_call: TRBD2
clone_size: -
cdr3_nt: TGTGCCAGCAGTCGGACTAGCGGGGGCTCCTACGAGCAGTACTTC
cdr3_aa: CASSRTSGGSYEQYF

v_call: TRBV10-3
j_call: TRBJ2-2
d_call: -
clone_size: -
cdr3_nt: TGTGCCATCGGTAACGGGGTGAACACCGGGGAGCTGTTTTTT
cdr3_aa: CAIGNGVNTGELFF

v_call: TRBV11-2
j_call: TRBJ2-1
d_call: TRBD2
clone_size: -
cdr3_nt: TGTGCCAGCACCGGACTAGCGGGGAATGAGCAGTTCTTC
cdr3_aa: CASTGLAGNEQFF